The TCR beta chain under discussion was sequenced for a study of blood T cell repertoires in COVID-19. The overall study: Samples of COVID-19 (acute and convalescent) were obtained from the United States, Italy and Spain. PBMCs, B-cell-depleted T cells, or T cells provided the cDNA or gDNA that made up the material.

Germline V gives CDR1 MNHEY, CDR2 SVGAGI. The CDR3 is 14 amino acids. The V and J ends lost 6 bases and 6 bases, in that order; junction bases with no gene match: 9. Sequencing used immunoSEQ multiplex PCR; TCRdb keeps in-frame clones, though not all of them. The sample lists roughly 70,000 clones; about 88% were seen once. Source material: peripheral blood. This chain joins TRBV6-5 and TRBJ1-2; 8 bases line up with TRBD1. The receptor was derived from a man at least 80 years old with COVID-19, enrolled during active disease. For the CDR3, the DNA is TGTGCCAGCAGACCCTCAGGGGGCGTTAATGGCTACACCTTC. Translation: CASRPSGGVNGYTF.